Shown below are 18 T cell receptor beta chains from a single sample sequenced in a study of T cells in Graves' hyperthyroidism and ophthalmopathy. TCR beta CDR3 region amplification was performed from RNA transcripts. Researchers ran a first-round RT-PCR on the TCR CDR3 using the HTBI primer set. TCRdb independently ran MiXCR on the multiplex PCR reads; one entry per CDR3 protein. This sample yields 550,000 to 650,000 distinct CDR3 sequences, of which about 15% are seen a single time; almost 6% belongs to the top ten. The sample was blood. These receptors were obtained from a woman under 40 with Graves' hyperthyroidism that later progressed to Graves' ophthalmopathy.

The chain couples TRBV11-2 to TRBJ2-5; TRBD2 matches 9 bases. Germline CDR1 reads SGHAT; CDR2 reads FQNNGV. J was trimmed by 5 bases and V by 5 bases; bases with no gene match: 6. The CDR3 runs to 14 residues. The CDR3, as DNA: TGTGCCAGCAGCCGTAGCGGGGGCCTGGAGACCCAGTACTTC. It translates to CASSRSGGLETQYF.

There are many counts of this clonotype. The chain is built from TRBV3-1 and TRBJ2-7, with D hard to call. Trimming took 2 bases from V and 5 from J, leaving 7 bases between them. Germline lookup yields CDR1 LGHDT and CDR2 YNNKEL (reference sequence). The CDR3 covers 12 residues. CDR3 coding DNA: TGTGCCAGCAGCCAATCCCCCCACGAGCAGTACTTC. Protein: CASSQSPHEQYF.

Ten or more counts support this clonotype. The V call is TRBV6-5, the J call TRBJ2-1; D call uncertain. Between the trimmed V and J ends, which lost 0 bases and 3 bases, there was a span of 9 bases. The CDR3 length is 15 residues. Germline V gene sequence: CDR1 MNHEY, CDR2 SVGAGI. This CDR3 is CASSYSPTFYNEQFF. CDR3 DNA sequence: TGTGCCAGCAGTTACTCTCCGACGTTCTACAATGAGCAGTTCTTC.

This rearrangement joins TRBV30 to TRBJ2-1, with 10 bases that match TRBD2. The CDR3 loop spans 16 amino acids. Germline CDR1 and CDR2: GTSNPN and SVGIG (reference sequence). The V and J ends lost 4 bases and 4 bases, in that order; junction bases with no gene match: 10. The CDR3 nucleotides read TGTGCCTGGATCCCCCTGGCTAGCGGGGGTTACAATGAGCAGTTCTTC. Translated, it gives CAWIPLASGGYNEQFF.

This clonotype was observed many times. This chain links TRBV30 with TRBJ2-1, with TRBD2 as a possible D gene (5 bases). The germline CDR1 and CDR2 sequences are GTSNPN and SVGIG (reference sequence). The CDR3 sequence is 12 residues long. The germline V and J ends were trimmed by 2 bases and 9 bases, with 11 bases remaining between them. The CDR3 DNA reads TGTGCCTGGAGTCCTCAAAGCGGTGAGCAGTTCTTC. This encodes CAWSPQSGEQFF.

This chain uses TRBV20-1 with TRBJ2-1; no firm D call. CDR1 is DFQATT, CDR2 SNEGSKA, per germline (reference sequence). CDR3 length: 12 residues. V shed 4 bases and J shed 4 bases, with 8 bases lying between them. This CDR3 reads CSATQSYNEQFF. CDR3 DNA sequence: TGCAGTGCTACGCAGTCTTACAATGAGCAGTTCTTC.

A few counts support this clonotype. The CDR3 reads CSAGGQGGREQYF. DNA of the CDR3: TGCAGTGCTGGGGGACAGGGGGGTAGAGAGCAGTACTTC. This chain uses TRBV20-1 with TRBJ2-7; TRBD1 aligns across 11 bases. Germline V gives CDR1 DFQATT, CDR2 SNEGSKA (reference sequence). This CDR3 region has 13 residues. The V and J ends lost 5 bases and 7 bases, in that order; junction bases with no gene match: 7.

The sample holds many counts of this clonotype. The CDR3 coding sequence is TGTGCCATATACAACGACAGGGATGGAAACACCATATATTTT. Protein sequence: CAIYNDRDGNTIYF. This chain connects TRBV10-3 to TRBJ1-3; TRBD1 matches at 7 bases. Germline CDR1 and CDR2: ENHRY and SYGVKD. V lost 9 bases, J lost 3 bases, and 8 bases stayed unmatched. The CDR3 extends over 14 amino acids.

The V gene is TRBV19, the J gene TRBJ1-4; D not certain. This CDR3 has 14 amino acids. Trimming took 4 bases from V and 12 from J, leaving 18 bases between them. Germline CDR1 reads LNHDA; CDR2 reads SQIVND (reference sequence). Here the CDR3 reads CASSTRASEVELFF. The CDR3 region has the DNA TGTGCCAGTAGTACCCGCGCAAGTGAGGTGGAACTGTTTTTT. Filled out from reference TRBV19 and TRBJ1-4, the complete variable domain reads DGGITQSPKYLFRKEGQNVTLSCEQNLNHDAMYWYRQDPGQGLRLIYYSQIVNDFQKGDIAEGYSVSREKKESFPLTVTSAQKNPTAFYLCASSTRASEVELFFGSGTQLSVL.

The table lists this clonotype with many counts. The chain joins TRBV7-2 to TRBJ2-1; 9 positions match TRBD2. J lost 0 bases, V lost 0 bases, and 3 bases had no gene match. The CDR3 runs 17 residues. Germline V gene sequence: CDR1 SGHTA, CDR2 FQGNSA. The DNA for the CDR3 is TGTGCCAGCAGCTTAGCTAGCGGGAGAGACTCCTACAATGAGCAGTTCTTC. Encoded protein: CASSLASGRDSYNEQFF.

This clonotype was found many times. The V gene is TRBV30, the J gene TRBJ1-2, with D possibly TRBD1 on 6 matching bases. This CDR3 is 14 amino acids long. Trimming left V 0 bases short and J 0 bases short, with 8 bases between. Germline V gene sequence: CDR1 GTSNPN, CDR2 SVGIG (reference sequence). CDR3 DNA sequence: TGTGCCTGGAGTGTACAGGGACCTAACTATGGCTACACCTTC. Protein sequence: CAWSVQGPNYGYTF.

Points on this clonotype: Given a much more abundant clone one base away, this may be a read error. V usage is TRBV29-1 and J usage is TRBJ1-1, with D unresolved. CDR3 length: 14 residues. V was trimmed by 6 bases and J by 1 base, leaving 15 bases between them. Germline V gene data show CDR1 as SQVTM and CDR2 as ANQGSEA. CDR3 amino acids: CSVTIGQPNTEAFF. For the CDR3, the DNA is TGCAGCGTGACCATCGGGCAGCCGAACACTGAAGCTTTCTTT.

The rearrangement uses TRBV12-3 or TRBV12-4 and TRBJ1-1, with D unclear. V shed 3 bases and J shed 1 base, with 9 bases lying between them. The CDR3 is 14 amino acids. This chain's CDR3 is CASSLYTQNTEAFF. CDR3 sequence (DNA): TGTGCCAGCAGTTTGTACACACAGAACACTGAAGCTTTCTTT.

This clonotype occurred many times. V and J are TRBV20-1 and TRBJ1-5; possibly TRBD1 for D (5 bases). The germline V gene has CDR1 DFQATT and CDR2 SNEGSKA (reference sequence). V was clipped by 5 bases and J by 3 bases, with 14 bases between them. The CDR3 loop spans 14 amino acids. CDR3 in amino acids: CSASDDRFNQPQHF. The CDR3 region has the DNA TGCAGTGCTTCGGATGACAGATTCAATCAGCCCCAGCATTTT.

There are many counts of this clonotype. The DNA for the CDR3 is TGTGCCAGCAGTGTGACCGGGGAGCTGTTTTTT. This sequence encodes CASSVTGELFF. The rearrangement uses TRBV9 and TRBJ2-2; D unclear. Germline lookup yields CDR1 SGDLS and CDR2 YYNGEE. The CDR3 runs 11 residues. V lost 5 bases and J 5 bases, leaving 4 bases between the germline ends. Variable domain in full (rest from reference TRBV9 and TRBJ2-2): DSGVTQTPKHLITATGQRVTLRCSPRSGDLSVYWYQQSLDQGLQFLIQYYNGEERAKGNILERFSAQQFPDLHSELNLSSLELGDSALYFCASSVTGELFFGEGSRLTVL.

This clonotype was seen many times. The CDR3 here is CASSYPVAGINEQFF. CDR3 nucleotides: TGTGCCAGCAGTTACCCCGTAGCGGGCATCAATGAGCAGTTCTTC. The chain links TRBV27 to TRBJ2-1, with TRBD2 matching over 7 bases. J lost 6 bases, V lost 4 bases, and 9 bases had no gene match. CDR1 and CDR2 from the germline V gene are MNHEY and SMNVEV (reference sequence). The CDR3 loop spans 15 amino acids.

V and J are TRBV6-1 and TRBJ2-7; 12 nucleotides match TRBD2. The CDR3 extends over 17 amino acids. In germline, CDR1 is MNHNS, CDR2 SASEGT. J lost 3 bases, V lost 6 bases, and 12 bases had no gene match. CDR3 residues: CASSRSTSGSTFYEQYF. The CDR3 region has the DNA TGTGCCAGCAGCCGCTCGACTAGCGGGAGTACGTTCTACGAGCAGTACTTC.

This clonotype was counted ten times or more. In DNA, the CDR3 is TGCAGTGCCTGGGAGACTCAACCCTACAATGAGCAGTTCTTC. Protein sequence: CSAWETQPYNEQFF. The gene calls are TRBV20-1 and TRBJ2-1, with a weak D call TRBD2 (5 bases). The ends were cut back, 6 bases at V and 2 bases at J, with 14 bases in the middle. This CDR3 has 14 residues. Germline CDR1 DFQATT, CDR2 SNEGSKA (reference sequence).